Shown below are 4 T cell receptor beta chains from a single sample sequenced in a study of OX40 agonist ivuxolimab in advanced cancers. TCRdb keeps only in-frame clones here, not all; method: immunoSEQ multiplex PCR. The table lists 60,000 to 75,000 clones, around 83% of them singletons. Specimen: CD4+ or CD8+ T cells sorted from blood, collected in a trial of the OX40 agonist ivuxolimab. The receptor set was obtained from an adult with an advanced solid tumor such as melanoma, head and neck, liver or kidney cancer.

The J gene is TRBJ1-1, the V gene TRBV29-1; tentative D call: TRBD1 (5 bases). Germline V gene lookup returns CDR1 SQVTM and CDR2 ANQGSEA. This CDR3 region has 13 residues. The V end lost 3 bases, the J end lost 0 bases, and 8 bases lay between the germline ends. The CDR3 loop reads CSVDRGMNTEAFF. The CDR3 bases are TGCAGCGTTGACCGGGGGATGAACACTGAAGCTTTCTTT.

The chain employs TRBV19 and TRBJ2-2; tentative D call: TRBD2 (5 bases). Looked up from germline, CDR1 is LNHDA and CDR2 is SQIVND (reference sequence). The CDR3 is 16 amino acids. The ends were cut back, 2 bases at V and 3 bases at J, with 13 bases in the middle. The CDR3 region is CASSIWPGEDTGELFF. CDR3 in DNA: TGTGCCAGTAGTATATGGCCCGGGGAAGACACCGGGGAGCTGTTTTTT.

This chain uses TRBV7-2 with TRBJ1-6; no firm D call. Trimming shortened V by 5 bases and J by 13 bases, and 15 bases separated the two germline ends. The CDR3 sequence is 13 residues long. Germline assignment: CDR1 SGHTA and CDR2 FQGNSA. The CDR3 loop reads CASSPYTGSPLHF. Here the CDR3 DNA reads TGTGCCAGCAGCCCATATACCGGTTCCCCCCTCCACTTT.

Only a few counts were recorded for this clone. The chain carries TRBV7-9 and TRBJ2-5; 7 bases are a match to TRBD1. Trimming at V came to 4 bases and at J to 2 bases, leaving 7 bases not matched to a gene. Germline-derived CDR1 and CDR2 are SEHNR and FQNEAQ (reference sequence). The CDR3 runs 15 residues. CDR3 nucleotide sequence: TGTGCCAGCAGCTGGGGGACAGATCCGCAAGAGACCCAGTACTTC. Protein product: CASSWGTDPQETQYF.